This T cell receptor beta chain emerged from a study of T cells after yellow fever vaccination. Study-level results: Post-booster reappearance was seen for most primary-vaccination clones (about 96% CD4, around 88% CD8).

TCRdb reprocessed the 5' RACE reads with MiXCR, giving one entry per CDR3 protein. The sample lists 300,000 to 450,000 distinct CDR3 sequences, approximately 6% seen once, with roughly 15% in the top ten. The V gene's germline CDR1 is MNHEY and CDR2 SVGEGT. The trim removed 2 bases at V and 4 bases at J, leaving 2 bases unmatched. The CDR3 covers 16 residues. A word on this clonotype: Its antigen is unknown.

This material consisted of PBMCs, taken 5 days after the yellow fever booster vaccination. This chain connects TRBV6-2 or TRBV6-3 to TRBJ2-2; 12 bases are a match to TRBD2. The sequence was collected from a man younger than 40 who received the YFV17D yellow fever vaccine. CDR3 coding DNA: TGTGCCAGCAGTTACCTAGCGGGAGGGCCCACCGGGGAGCTGTTTTTT. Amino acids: CASSYLAGGPTGELFF.